These 5 T cell receptor beta chains were all obtained from the same sample, sequenced in a study of cytomegalovirus exposure and HLA in healthy donors. Primers for the PCR totalled 60 Vbeta and 13 Jbeta. The protocol was immunoSEQ multiplex PCR, while the TCRdb copy is restricted to in-frame clones and leaves out a portion. The table shows 110,000 to 150,000 clones, with roughly 80% occurring only once. Sequencing was done on a sample of PBMCs. The receptors come from a man between 40 and 49 years old in good health and CMV-seronegative.

The chain has TRBV6-6 and TRBJ2-3; maybe TRBD2 (6 bases). CDR1 is MNHNY, CDR2 SVGAGI, per germline (reference sequence). The CDR3 runs to 14 residues. Trimming removed 2 bases from V and 6 bases from J, with 12 bases in between. The CDR3 sequence is CASSYASRGDTQYF. DNA for the CDR3: TGTGCCAGCAGTTACGCTTCGCGGGGTGATACGCAGTATTTT.

On this clone itself: Other DNA sequences in the same sample also yield this CDR3. The chain combines TRBV7-2 with TRBJ1-1; 9 bases line up with TRBD1. V was pared by 5 bases and J by 1 base, with 2 bases of the junction left unmatched. The CDR3 runs 14 residues. Germline V gene lookup returns CDR1 SGHTA and CDR2 FQGNSA. CDR3 coding DNA: TGTGCCAGCAGCCTGGACAGGGGGAACACTGAAGCTTTCTTT. Its translation: CASSLDRGNTEAFF.

The rearrangement links TRBV14 to TRBJ1-3; D is unresolved. The CDR3 is 15 amino acids. Trimming removed 4 bases from V and 0 bases from J, with 10 bases in between. Germline CDR1 is SGHDN and CDR2 is FVKESK. Written as DNA, the CDR3 is TGTGCCAGCAGCCCCTTCGGGAGCTCTGGAAACACCATATATTTT. This codes for CASSPFGSSGNTIYF.

This chain joins TRBV2 and TRBJ1-6; no firm D call. The germline V gene encodes CDR1 SNHLY and CDR2 FYNNEI. The CDR3 is 14 amino acids. V gave up 6 bases and J gave up 7 bases, with 13 bases separating them. CDR3 loop: CASRPGVSNSPLHF. CDR3 nucleotide sequence: TGTGCCAGCAGACCCGGGGTGAGCAATTCACCCCTCCACTTT.

This clone is labeled as medium-sized (0.01 to 0.1%). The chain joins TRBV9 to TRBJ1-3; weak D call: TRBD1 (6 bases). V was trimmed by 7 bases and J by 0 bases, leaving 14 bases between them. Looked up from germline, CDR1 is SGDLS and CDR2 is YYNGEE. This CDR3 has 15 amino acids. This CDR3 reads CASAPGVGSGNTIYF. The CDR3 DNA sequence: TGTGCCAGCGCCCCAGGGGTGGGCTCTGGAAACACCATATATTTT.